Shown below are 18 T cell receptor beta chains from a single sample sequenced in a study of cytomegalovirus exposure and HLA in healthy donors. The primer mix had 60 Vbeta and 13 Jbeta primers. Generated by immunoSEQ multiplex PCR, the TCRdb table keeps only in-frame clones and is missing some. The sample comprises 150,000 to 200,000 clones, roughly four fifths of which are singletons, and around 4.8% rests with the top ten. The sample taken for sequencing was PBMCs. The receptors derive from a girl aged 5 to 17 in good health and CMV-seropositive.

Only a few counts were recorded for this clone. This sequence joins TRBV6-5 and TRBJ1-2; 8 bases fit TRBD1. Germline assignment: CDR1 MNHEY and CDR2 SVGAGI. V lost 4 bases and J lost 8; bases outside the gene matches: 6. The CDR3 contains 13 residues. The CDR3 loop reads CASSFQGAKGYTF. The CDR3 DNA reads TGTGCCAGCAGTTTCCAGGGGGCGAAGGGCTACACCTTC.

This rearrangement joins TRBV25-1 to TRBJ2-7; the D gene is possibly TRBD2 (5 bases). Trimming pared 6 bases from V and 5 bases from J, leaving 14 bases between. From germline, CDR1 is MGHDK and CDR2 SYGVNS. The CDR3 has 13 amino acids. The CDR3 loop is CASRAGGLDEQYF. CDR3 coding DNA: TGTGCCAGCAGGGCGGGCGGGTTGGACGAGCAGTACTTC.

For the CDR3, the DNA is TGTGCCAGCAGCCCTTCCTCACTAGCGGGTAGAGAGACCCAGTACTTC. Its translation is CASSPSSLAGRETQYF. The chain carries TRBV7-3 and TRBJ2-5; 9 bases map to TRBD2. V was clipped by 5 bases and J by 4 bases; unmatched bases: 11. The CDR3 runs 16 residues. Germline CDR1 reads SGHTA; CDR2 reads FQGTGA. The full variable domain, its missing parts supplied by reference TRBV7-3 and TRBJ2-5, is GAGVSQTPSNKVTEKGKYVELRCDPISGHTALYWYRQSLGQGPEFLIYFQGTGAADDSGLPNDRFFAVRPEGSVSTLKIQRTERGDSAVYLCASSPSSLAGRETQYFGPGTRLLVL.

The chain uses TRBV25-1 and TRBJ2-7, with a weak D call TRBD1 (5 bases). The CDR3 runs 13 residues. Germline CDR1 is MGHDK and CDR2 is SYGVNS. Deletions cut 2 bases from V and 2 bases from J, with 7 bases between. CDR3 region: CASSEGATYEQYF. CDR3 DNA sequence: TGTGCCAGCAGTGAAGGGGCGACCTACGAGCAGTACTTC.

The chain joins TRBV27 to TRBJ2-3; the D is unclear. The V end lost 2 bases, the J end lost 1 base, and 10 bases lay between the germline ends. The CDR3 length is 15 residues. Germline loops: CDR1 MNHEY, CDR2 SMNVEV (reference sequence). In DNA form, the CDR3 reads TGTGCCAGCAGTTTAGGTGCGGTGGGCACAGATACGCAGTATTTT. Translation gives CASSLGAVGTDTQYF.

This CDR3 is CASSPFRAKNIQYF. CDR3 coding DNA: TGTGCCAGCAGCCCCTTCCGAGCCAAAAACATTCAGTACTTC. The rearrangement uses TRBV27 and TRBJ2-4; D is uncertain. CDR3 size: 14 residues. V was cut by 6 bases and J by 0 bases, with 9 bases left in between. Per the germline V gene, CDR1 is MNHEY and CDR2 is SMNVEV (reference sequence).

V gene TRBV5-1 combines with J gene TRBJ2-1; the D is unclear. Germline CDR1 is SGHRS and CDR2 is YFSETQ. The CDR3 length is 14 residues. Trimming removed 2 bases from V and 4 bases from J, with 10 bases in between. The CDR3 nucleotides read TGCGCCAGCAGCTTCGCGAACAGTTACAATGAGCAGTTCTTC. Protein product: CASSFANSYNEQFF.

This clone has more than one count but fewer than ten. DNA of the CDR3: TGTGCCAGCTCACAGCGGGGGGACAATGAGCAGTTCTTC. As protein: CASSQRGDNEQFF. The chain recombines TRBV18 with TRBJ2-1; 9 bases agree with TRBD2. The V gene's germline CDR1 is KGHSH and CDR2 LQKENI. The CDR3 has 13 residues. V lost 4 bases, J lost 5 bases, and 0 bases stayed unmatched.

In its sample, this clone was seen once. The chain links TRBV7-2 to TRBJ1-4; perhaps TRBD1 as D (5 bases). Between the trimmed V and J ends, which lost 1 base and 4 bases, there was a span of 10 bases. This CDR3 is 15 amino acids long. CDR1 and CDR2 from the germline V gene are SGHTA and FQGNSA. CDR3 loop: CASSLGWGGNEKLFF. The CDR3 nucleotides are TGTGCCAGCAGCTTAGGTTGGGGGGGTAATGAAAAACTGTTTTTT.

There are a few counts of this clone. Different DNA sequences within this sample yield the same CDR3. The chain couples TRBV6-4 to TRBJ2-3; 8 bases align to TRBD2. Unmatched junction bases numbered 6, after V lost 2 bases and J lost 2 bases. CDR1 is MRHNA, CDR2 SNTAGT, per germline. The CDR3 sequence is 16 residues long. The CDR3 coding sequence is TGTGCCAGCAGTGACGGGGCGGGGGGCTCCACAGATACGCAGTATTTT. The encoded protein is CASSDGAGGSTDTQYF.

This chain connects TRBV5-5 to TRBJ2-7; 9 bases map to TRBD1. Per the germline V gene, CDR1 is SGHKS and CDR2 is YYEKEE (reference sequence). With 0 bases clipped from V and 0 bases from J, the junction kept 7 bases outside the gene matches. The CDR3 length is 17 residues. The CDR3 loop is CASSLGWGTGSSYEQYF. CDR3 in DNA: TGTGCCAGCAGCTTGGGGTGGGGGACAGGGAGCTCCTACGAGCAGTACTTC. Supplemented by reference TRBV5-5 and TRBJ2-7, the full variable domain reads DAGVTQSPTHLIKTRGQQVTLRCSPISGHKSVSWYQQVLGQGPQFIFQYYEKEERGRGNFPDRFSARQFPNYSSELNVNALLLGDSALYLCASSLGWGTGSSYEQYFGPGTRLTVT.

The J gene is TRBJ1-2, the V gene TRBV5-6, with no clear D. V gave up 0 bases and J gave up 5 bases, with 14 bases separating them. Looked up from germline, CDR1 is SGHDT and CDR2 is YYEEEE. This CDR3 is built from 15 residues. The CDR3 sequence is CASSLASQVQYGYTF. CDR3 coding DNA: TGTGCCAGCAGCTTGGCCTCGCAGGTCCAGTATGGCTACACCTTC.

This clone was seen a single time. CDR3 in amino acids: CASSVVGGNEQYF. The DNA of the CDR3 is TGTGCCAGCAGCGTAGTCGGGGGGAACGAGCAGTACTTC. The V and J genes are TRBV9 and TRBJ2-7; the match to TRBD2 covers 7 bases. Germline assignment: CDR1 SGDLS and CDR2 YYNGEE. The ends lost 0 bases at V and 5 bases at J; junction bases unmatched: 2. This CDR3 comprises 13 residues.

The CDR3 region has the DNA TGTGCCAGCAGTTTATATCCGGGGGGGCCAGTCAATGAGCAGTTCTTC. Translating it yields CASSLYPGGPVNEQFF. V usage is TRBV27 and J usage is TRBJ2-1; 8 positions agree with TRBD2. The germline CDR1 and CDR2 sequences are MNHEY and SMNVEV (reference sequence). This CDR3 is built from 16 residues. V shed 1 base, J shed 6 bases, and the junction held 8 bases outside the gene matches.

V usage is TRBV4-1 and J usage is TRBJ1-5; D remains unclear. V was trimmed by 0 bases and J by 3 bases, leaving 6 bases between them. The CDR3 extends over 14 amino acids. CDR1 and CDR2 from the germline V gene are MGHRA and YSYEKL. CDR3 nucleotide sequence: TGCGCCAGCAGCCAAGATCCCTCCAATCAGCCCCAGCATTTT. Residues: CASSQDPSNQPQHF.

Note on this clone: The final CDR3 position lacks the conserved phenylalanine or tryptophan, pointing to a likely read error. This chain connects TRBV5-1 to TRBJ2-7, with 10 bases aligning to TRBD1. The V and J ends lost 4 bases and 2 bases, in that order; junction bases with no gene match: 12. Germline-derived CDR1 and CDR2 are SGHRS and YFSETQ. The CDR3 consists of 17 residues. The CDR3 DNA reads as TGCGCCAGCAGCCGACAACCTGCCGGGACAGGGGCCTACGAGCAGTACCTC. It translates to CASSRQPAGTGAYEQYL.

This chain links TRBV6-1 with TRBJ2-7; D may be TRBD1 (6 bases). The CDR3 has 13 residues. In germline, CDR1 is MNHNS, CDR2 SASEGT. The ends were cut back, 3 bases at V and 3 bases at J, with 9 bases in the middle. CDR3 nucleotides: TGTGCCAGCAGTGACGACAGGTTCTACGAGCAGTACTTC. As protein: CASSDDRFYEQYF.

The CDR3 sequence: CASRVRGPGTGELFF. The CDR3 DNA reads TGTGCCAGCAGGGTGAGGGGGCCTGGCACCGGGGAGCTGTTTTTT. The V gene is TRBV27, the J gene TRBJ2-2; 7 nucleotides align to TRBD1. Losses at the gene ends were 6 bases for V and 4 bases for J; bases not matched to a gene: 8. Looked up from germline, CDR1 is MNHEY and CDR2 is SMNVEV (reference sequence). This CDR3 spans 15 amino acids.